This TCR beta chain came from a study of T cells in narcolepsy. Sequencing was performed with immunoSEQ multiplex PCR; in TCRdb, only in-frame clones are kept and a portion is missing. The sample carries some 30,000 clones, roughly 87% recorded once. The sample holds one count of this clone. The sample taken for sequencing was CD45RA- memory CD4+ T cells from PBMCs. The clonotype was recovered from a human donor with narcolepsy.

CDR3 nucleotide sequence: TGTGCCAGCAGGACCTCAAGGCAGGGAGCTAGCAATCAGCCCCAGCATTTT. This sequence encodes CASRTSRQGASNQPQHF. The rearrangement links TRBV28 to TRBJ1-5; D might be TRBD1 (5 bases). The CDR3 extends over 17 amino acids. Germline CDR1 MDHEN, CDR2 SYDVKM. The V end lost 6 bases, the J end lost 0 bases, and 18 bases lay between the germline ends.